This T cell receptor beta chain came from a study of cytomegalovirus exposure and HLA in healthy donors. Study-level results: In a later analysis, HLA-C alleles had the fewest associated TCRs, DRB1 alleles the most.

This clone was counted a single time. Its specificity is unknown. The germline CDR1 and CDR2 sequences are MNHEY and SMNVEV (reference sequence). The V end was cut by 5 bases, the J end by 9 bases, with 11 bases between. The CDR3 is made up of 13 amino acids. The PCR contained 60 Vbeta and 13 Jbeta primers. The protocol was immunoSEQ multiplex PCR, while the TCRdb copy is restricted to in-frame clones and leaves out a portion. The repertoire holds 110,000 or so clones, with nearly 80% as singletons. Participants comprised healthy donors of bone marrow. Though nominally healthy at sampling, donors likely had unrecorded immune exposures.

V and J are TRBV27 and TRBJ1-6; possible D gene TRBD1, 5 bases. Sequencing used PBMCs. The TCR was taken from a young man in good health and CMV-seronegative. The CDR3, as DNA: TGTGCCAGCAGTCTCGTTAGGGGTTCACCCCTCCACTTT. It encodes CASSLVRGSPLHF.